This T cell receptor beta chain was identified during a study of shared clonotypes between healthy human individuals. Sequencing used immunoSEQ multiplex PCR; TCRdb keeps in-frame clones, though not all of them. Among over a million clones listed, approximately 97% were seen once. Germline V CDR1 and CDR2: SGHKS, YYEKEE (reference sequence). Germline trimming cut 5 bases from V and 5 bases from J; bases unmatched to any gene: 7. This CDR3 is 13 amino acids long. The chain employs TRBV5-5 and TRBJ2-7; TRBD1 aligns across 7 bases. The sample taken for sequencing was naive CD4+ T cells sorted from blood. This sample's subset: CD45RA+ positively selected. The sequence was collected from a man aged 30-40 years in good health. CDR3 protein: CASSRTGPHEQYF. Written as DNA, the CDR3 is TGTGCCAGCAGTCGGACAGGTCCGCACGAGCAGTACTTC.